This T cell receptor beta chain comes out of a study of T cells after yellow fever vaccination. Study findings and constraints: Clonotypes shared by both compartments, CD4 and CD8, made up a small share. Booster samples showed a return of most primary-vaccination clones (about 96% CD4, 88% CD8).

TCRdb itself ran the 5' RACE reads through MiXCR, one entry per CDR3 protein. This sample has approximately 550,000 distinct CDR3 sequences, with roughly 21% found just once. A few counts support this clonotype. What it binds is not known. Germline CDR1 and CDR2: MNHEY and SVGEGT. Trimming removed 2 bases from V and 4 bases from J; junction bases left unmatched: 16. The CDR3 consists of 20 residues. Material: PBMCs, obtained 15 days after the yellow fever booster vaccination. This rearrangement joins TRBV6-2 or TRBV6-3 to TRBJ2-3; 12 nucleotides line up with TRBD2. This receptor was taken from a man younger than 45 who received the YFV17D yellow fever vaccine. CDR3 sequence (DNA): TGTGCCAGCAGTTACCCTTCGAGGGGGCTGACTAGCGGGAGTTCAGATACGCAGTATTTT. This gives the protein CASSYPSRGLTSGSSDTQYF.